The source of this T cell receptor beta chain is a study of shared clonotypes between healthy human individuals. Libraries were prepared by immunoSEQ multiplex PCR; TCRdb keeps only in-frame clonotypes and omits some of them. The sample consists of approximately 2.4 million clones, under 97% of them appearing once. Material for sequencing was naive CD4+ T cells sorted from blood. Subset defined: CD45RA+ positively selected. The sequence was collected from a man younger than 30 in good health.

CDR3 sequence reads: CASSLGAGRGYTF. DNA for the CDR3: TGTGCCAGCAGCTTAGGGGCTGGTCGTGGCTACACCTTC. V and J are TRBV7-2 and TRBJ1-2; unclear D gene. This CDR3 region has 13 residues. Germline CDR1 is SGHTA and CDR2 is FQGNSA. Trimming removed 1 base from V and 7 bases from J, with 10 bases in between.